Following are 9 T cell receptor beta chains from one sample sequenced in a study of T cell responses to AZD1222 COVID-19 vaccine. The method was immunoSEQ multiplex PCR; TCRdb's version includes in-frame clones alone and lacks a portion of them. The sample includes 120,000 to 150,000 clones, about 86% of them seen just once. The material was peripheral blood, obtained 28 days after the second AZD1222 dose. All receptors come from an adult who received the AZD1222 COVID-19 vaccine.

The CDR3 here is CASSPPDRVRSYNEQFF. CDR3 in DNA: TGTGCCAGCTCACCGCCTGACAGGGTTCGGTCCTACAATGAGCAGTTCTTC. The chain combines TRBV18 with TRBJ2-1; 7 bases align to TRBD1. This CDR3 contains 17 residues. V was clipped by 3 bases and J by 1 base; unmatched bases: 9. Germline loops: CDR1 KGHSH, CDR2 LQKENI.

The V gene is TRBV4-1, the J gene TRBJ1-1; maybe TRBD1 (5 bases). CDR1 MGHRA and CDR2 YSYEKL come from the germline V gene. The V and J ends lost 0 bases and 6 bases respectively, with 11 bases between them. CDR3 length equals 14 residues. CDR3 region: CASSQEGRDAEAFF. The CDR3 nucleotides read TGCGCCAGCAGCCAAGAAGGGAGGGACGCTGAAGCTTTCTTT.

The rearrangement joins TRBV7-9 to TRBJ1-4; D is unresolved. CDR3 length equals 19 residues. CDR1 is SEHNR, CDR2 FQNEAQ, per germline (reference sequence). Trimming pared 2 bases from V and 0 bases from J, leaving 19 bases between. DNA of the CDR3: TGTGCCAGCAGCTTATACGCGGGAAGAAACAGTGCAACTAATGAAAAACTGTTTTTT. Translating it yields CASSLYAGRNSATNEKLFF.

V usage is TRBV6-6 and J usage is TRBJ2-4; 12 bases match TRBD2. The CDR3 has 17 amino acids. CDR1 is MNHNY and CDR2 is SVGAGI in the germline V gene (reference sequence). V shed 5 bases, J shed 2 bases, and the junction held 7 bases outside the gene matches. CDR3 nucleotide sequence: TGTGCCAGCAGTCCTGGACTAGCGGGATCCTCCAAAAACATTCAGTACTTC. Its protein product is CASSPGLAGSSKNIQYF.

In its sample, this clone was seen once. The V call is TRBV7-9, the J call TRBJ1-1; D uncertain. V lost 5 bases, J lost 0 bases, and 7 bases lay in between. The CDR3 runs to 13 residues. Germline CDR1 reads SEHNR; CDR2 reads FQNEAQ (reference sequence). CDR3 loop: CASSVTMNTEAFF. The CDR3 nucleotides are TGTGCCAGCAGCGTAACGATGAACACTGAAGCTTTCTTT.

V usage is TRBV6-5 and J usage is TRBJ2-7; D remains ambiguous. This CDR3 is built from 14 residues. The V and J ends lost 7 bases and 2 bases respectively, with 15 bases between them. Germline V gives CDR1 MNHEY, CDR2 SVGAGI. Here the CDR3 reads CASTSSLSTYEQYF. CDR3 DNA: TGTGCCAGCACCTCGAGTCTTTCCACCTACGAGCAGTACTTC.

The V and J genes are TRBV6-5 and TRBJ2-7; no clear D. Germline lookup yields CDR1 MNHEY and CDR2 SVGAGI. V lost 8 bases, J lost 5 bases, and 10 bases lay in between. The CDR3 loop spans 11 amino acids. The CDR3: CASSHRDEQYF. The CDR3, as DNA: TGTGCCAGCTCCCATCGGGACGAGCAGTACTTC.

The chain links TRBV3-1 (or the pseudogene TRBV3-2) to TRBJ1-3; TRBD1 matches 7 bases. CDR3 length: 14 residues. Trimming at V came to 2 bases and at J to 4 bases, leaving 2 bases not matched to a gene. From germline, CDR1 is LGHDT and CDR2 YNNKEL (reference sequence). CDR3 amino acids: CASSQRDRGNTIYF. The DNA of the CDR3 is TGTGCCAGCAGCCAACGGGACAGAGGAAACACCATATATTTT.

This chain's CDR3 is CAWSRQNSNQPQHF. For the CDR3, the DNA is TGTGCCTGGAGCCGACAGAATAGCAATCAGCCCCAGCATTTT. V and J are TRBV30 and TRBJ1-5; the D gene is possibly TRBD1 (5 bases). Germline V gene sequence: CDR1 GTSNPN, CDR2 SVGIG (reference sequence). V was trimmed by 3 bases and J by 0 bases, leaving 9 bases between them. This CDR3 has 14 residues.